Listed here are 3 T cell receptor beta chains from one sample, sequenced in a study of cytomegalovirus exposure and HLA in healthy donors. PCR involved 60 Vbeta and 13 Jbeta primers. Only in-frame clones appear in the TCRdb table, and some are missing; sequencing was by immunoSEQ multiplex PCR. The table includes some 130,000 clones, 83% detected once. Material for sequencing was PBMCs. Receptors originate from a man aged 35 to 55 in good health and CMV-seronegative.

The CDR3 loop reads CASSYAGQGGDGYTF. CDR3 DNA: TGTGCCAGCAGTTACGCGGGACAGGGGGGGGATGGCTACACCTTC. V and J are TRBV6-6 and TRBJ1-2; 11 bases match TRBD1. Trimming cost V 2 bases and J 6 bases; bases outside gene matches: 5. CDR3 size: 15 residues. The germline CDR1 and CDR2 sequences are MNHNY and SVGAGI (reference sequence).

A single count supports this clone. The gene calls are TRBV9 and TRBJ2-3; the match to TRBD2 covers 7 bases. V lost 0 bases and J lost 3; bases outside the gene matches: 7. Per germline, CDR1 SGDLS and CDR2 YYNGEE. This CDR3 region has 16 residues. The CDR3 is CASSVGEGRGTDTQYF. The CDR3 DNA reads as TGTGCCAGCAGCGTAGGTGAAGGGCGGGGGACAGATACGCAGTATTTT.

The CDR3 DNA sequence: TGTGCCAGCAGCCCCCAGGGCGGGGGCAACACAGATACGCAGTATTTT. It encodes CASSPQGGGNTDTQYF. J is TRBJ2-3 and V is TRBV9, with D possibly matching TRBD2 (7 bases). This CDR3 region has 16 residues. The germline CDR1 and CDR2 sequences are SGDLS and YYNGEE. The V end was cut by 4 bases, the J end by 2 bases, with 17 bases between.